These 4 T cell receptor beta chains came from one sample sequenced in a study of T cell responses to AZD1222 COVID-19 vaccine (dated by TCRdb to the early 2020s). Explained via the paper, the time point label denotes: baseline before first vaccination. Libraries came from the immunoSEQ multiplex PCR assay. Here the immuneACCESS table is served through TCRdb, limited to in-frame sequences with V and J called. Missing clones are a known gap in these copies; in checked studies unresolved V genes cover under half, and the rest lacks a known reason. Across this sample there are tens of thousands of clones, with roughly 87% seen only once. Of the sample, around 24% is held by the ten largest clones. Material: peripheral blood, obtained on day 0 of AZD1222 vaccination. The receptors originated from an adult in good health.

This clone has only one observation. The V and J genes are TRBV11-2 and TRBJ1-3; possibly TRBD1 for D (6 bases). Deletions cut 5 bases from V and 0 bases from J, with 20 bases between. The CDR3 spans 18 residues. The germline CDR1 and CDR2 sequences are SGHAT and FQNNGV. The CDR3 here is CASSPPGTPLYSGNTIYF. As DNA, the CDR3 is TGTGCCAGCAGCCCCCCCGGGACACCTCTCTACTCTGGAAACACCATATATTTT.

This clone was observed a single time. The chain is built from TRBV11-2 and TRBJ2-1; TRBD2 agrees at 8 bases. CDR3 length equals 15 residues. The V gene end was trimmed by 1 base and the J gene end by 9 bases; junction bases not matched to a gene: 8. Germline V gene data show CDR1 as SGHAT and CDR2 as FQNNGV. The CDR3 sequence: CASSLGLAGLPEQFF. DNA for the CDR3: TGTGCCAGCAGCTTAGGTCTAGCGGGTCTTCCTGAGCAGTTCTTC.

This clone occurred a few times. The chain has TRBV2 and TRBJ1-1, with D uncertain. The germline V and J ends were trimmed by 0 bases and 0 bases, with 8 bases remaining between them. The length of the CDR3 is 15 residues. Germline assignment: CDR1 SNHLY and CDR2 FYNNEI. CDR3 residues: CASSEATRVNTEAFF. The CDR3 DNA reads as TGTGCCAGCAGTGAAGCCACGAGGGTGAACACTGAAGCTTTCTTT.

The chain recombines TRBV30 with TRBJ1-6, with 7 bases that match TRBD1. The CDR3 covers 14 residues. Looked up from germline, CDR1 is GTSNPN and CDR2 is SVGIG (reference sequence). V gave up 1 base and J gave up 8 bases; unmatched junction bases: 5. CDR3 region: CAWSGRGGDSPLHF. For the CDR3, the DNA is TGTGCCTGGAGTGGACGAGGGGGCGATTCACCCCTCCACTTT. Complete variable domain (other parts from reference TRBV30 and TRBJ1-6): SQTIHQWPATLVQPVGSPLSLECTVEGTSNPNLYWYRQAAGRGLQLLFYSVGIGQISSEVPQNLSASRPQDRQFILSSKKLLLSDSGFYLCAWSGRGGDSPLHFGNGTRLTVT.